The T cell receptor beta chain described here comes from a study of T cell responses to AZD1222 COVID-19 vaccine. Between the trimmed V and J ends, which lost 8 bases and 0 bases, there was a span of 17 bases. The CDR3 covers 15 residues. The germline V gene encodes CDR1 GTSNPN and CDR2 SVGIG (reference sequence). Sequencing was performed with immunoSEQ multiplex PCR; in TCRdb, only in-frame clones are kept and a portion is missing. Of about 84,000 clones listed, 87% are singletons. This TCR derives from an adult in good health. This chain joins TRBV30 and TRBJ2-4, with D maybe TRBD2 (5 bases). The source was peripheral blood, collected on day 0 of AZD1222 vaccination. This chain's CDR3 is CARNSSSLAKNIQYF. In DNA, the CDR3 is TGTGCCCGTAATTCTAGCAGTCTAGCCAAAAACATTCAGTACTTC.